Listed below are T cell receptor beta chains from one sample, sequenced in a study of T cell responses to AZD1222 COVID-19 vaccine. Using immunoSEQ multiplex PCR, the repertoire was profiled, and TCRdb retains in-frame clones only, with some absent. The top ten hold around 1% of the sample, which has roughly 160,000 clones, around 88% seen once. The source material was peripheral blood, sampled 28 days after the second AZD1222 dose. Source of these receptors: an adult who received the AZD1222 COVID-19 vaccine. CDR3s include the opening cysteine and the closing phenylalanine or tryptophan. Each record gives: clone size, J gene, D gene, V gene, CDR3 DNA, CDR3 protein. D genes are given only for firm matches. Where a row states a size, it is once, few, many or the class of an expanded clone; other rows omit it.

NA TRBJ2-3 NA TRBV12-5 TGTGCTAGTGGCCTTAGCACAGATACGCAGTATTTT CASGLSTDTQYF
NA TRBJ2-5 TRBD2 TRBV5-6 TGTGCCAGCAGCTTGGGGGGACTAGCGGTAGAGACCCAGTACTTC CASSLGGLAVETQYF
once TRBJ1-1 TRBD1 TRBV10-3 TGTGCCATCAGTGAACGACAGGGCCCGAACACTGAAGCTTTCTTT CAISERQGPNTEAFF
NA TRBJ2-5 TRBD2 TRBV30 TGTGCCTGGAGCCCCCCGGGGGGACTAGTCTACTTC CAWSPPGGLVYF
NA TRBJ2-2 TRBD1 TRBV6-2/TRBV6-3 TGTGCCAGCAGTTACTTTAGGACAGGGGACACCGGGGAGCTGTTTTTT CASSYFRTGDTGELFF
NA TRBJ1-1 NA TRBV5-1 TGCGCCAGCAGCCCACTCGAGTCGGGGGAAACGGACACTGAAGCTTTCTTT CASSPLESGETDTEAFF
NA TRBJ1-2 NA TRBV12-3/TRBV12-4 TGTGCCAGCAGTTTAATCGGCTATGGCTACACCTTC CASSLIGYGYTF
NA TRBJ1-1 TRBD1 TRBV30 TGTGCCTGGGTCACAGGGGCGGCCACTGAAGCTTTCTTT CAWVTGAATEAFF
NA TRBJ1-2 TRBD1 TRBV5-1 TGCGCCAGCAGTCAGGGACAGGGTGGATATGGCTACACCTTC CASSQGQGGYGYTF
NA TRBJ2-2 TRBD2 TRBV7-8 TGTGCCAGCAGCCTGAGCGGGGCCGGGGAGCTGTTTTTT CASSLSGAGELFF
NA TRBJ1-5 TRBD1 TRBV2 TGTGCCAGCAGCATGAATTCCGGGACAGGGAATCAGCCCCAGCATTTT CASSMNSGTGNQPQHF
NA TRBJ2-2 NA TRBV21-1 TGTGCCAGCAGCAAAGCCGCCTTTCGGACGGAGACCGGGGAGCTGTTTTTT CASSKAAFRTETGELFF
NA TRBJ1-2 NA TRBV19 TGTGCCAGTAGTAGGGACCGACGCTATGGCTACACCTTC CASSRDRRYGYTF
once TRBJ2-7 NA TRBV9 TGTGCCAGCAGCCCCGACCAGTACGAGCAGTACTTC CASSPDQYEQYF
NA TRBJ1-1 NA TRBV15 TGTGCCACCAGCAGAGATCATGGTGCAGGGGTGAACACTGAAGCTTTCTTT CATSRDHGAGVNTEAFF
NA TRBJ1-4 NA TRBV6-5 TGTGCCAGCAGTTACGGTTTAGGGGGTTTTGAAAAACTGTTTTTT CASSYGLGGFEKLFF
NA TRBJ2-3 TRBD2 TRBV6-4 TGTGCCAGCAGTGATAACGGGGGGGCCACGGATACGCAGTATTTT CASSDNGGATDTQYF
NA TRBJ1-2 NA TRBV2 TGTGCCAGCAGGCCAACAGGGAACAACTATGGCTACACCTTC CASRPTGNNYGYTF
NA TRBJ2-2 NA TRBV10-2 TGCGCCAGCAGTGAGAGGCGGCAGAGCGGGGAGCTGTTTTTT CASSERRQSGELFF
NA TRBJ2-1 TRBD2 TRBV19 TGTGCCACTCGGGGACTAGCGGGGGGGTACAATGAGCAGTTCTTC CATRGLAGGYNEQFF
NA TRBJ2-2 NA TRBV4-2 TGTGCCAGCAGCCAAGTGGCAGGGGGGGCCGGGGAGCTGTTTTTT CASSQVAGGAGELFF
NA TRBJ2-6 NA TRBV27 TGTGCCAGCACCTCCTCTGGGGCCAACGTCCTGACTTTC CASTSSGANVLTF
NA TRBJ1-4 NA TRBV4-1 TGCGCCAGCAGCCAAGTCGGGGTCGGGGAAGAAAAACTGTTTTTT CASSQVGVGEEKLFF
NA TRBJ1-4 TRBD1 TRBV19 TGTGCCAGTAGTATTTCACAGGGGCCAGGAAAACTGTTTTTT CASSISQGPGKLFF
NA TRBJ1-4 NA TRBV19 TGTGCCACCTCGGGGAGTCGACATGAAAAACTGTTTTTT CATSGSRHEKLFF
NA TRBJ2-7 NA TRBV27 TGTGCCAGCAGTTCTGGGGACACCTACGAGCAGTACTTC CASSSGDTYEQYF
NA TRBJ2-7 NA TRBV10-2 TGCGCCAGCAGTGAGTTCTTCCGCCTCGACAGCAATATCTACGAGCAGTACTTC CASSEFFRLDSNIYEQYF
NA TRBJ2-2 NA TRBV4-2 TGTGCCAGCAGCCAACCGAGTTCCGGGGAGCTGTTTTTT CASSQPSSGELFF
NA TRBJ1-2 NA TRBV24-1 TGTGCCACCAGTGATTTGGGGGCTCATAAGAACTATGGCTACACCTTC CATSDLGAHKNYGYTF
NA TRBJ2-7 NA TRBV25-1 TGTGCCAGCAGTGAAGGGGGTAAAGGGTACGAGCAGTACTTC CASSEGGKGYEQYF
NA TRBJ1-2 NA TRBV4-2 TGTGCCAGTTCAAAACCGGGGGGCCGTCGACACTTC CASSKPGGRRHF
NA TRBJ2-1 NA TRBV29-1 TGCAGCGTTGGGCCGGGCAGGGAGCAGTTCTTC CSVGPGREQFF